Sequencing of this T cell receptor (beta chain) was carried out in a study of blood T cell repertoires in COVID-19. V lost 2 bases and J lost 3, with 17 bases in between. CDR3 size: 16 residues. Looked up from germline, CDR1 is MNHNS and CDR2 is SASEGT. The protocol was immunoSEQ multiplex PCR, while the TCRdb copy is restricted to in-frame clones and leaves out a portion. This table has about 12,000 clones, around 70% appearing once. This TCR came from a man aged 55 to 70 with COVID-19, enrolled during active disease. The V and J genes are TRBV6-1 and TRBJ2-7; TRBD2 might be the D (5 bases). The sequenced sample was peripheral blood. The DNA for the CDR3 is TGTGCCAGCAGTGAATTGGGGAGTACCCTGAGCTACGAGCAGTACTTC. It encodes CASSELGSTLSYEQYF.